These 2 T cell receptor beta chains came from one sample sequenced in a study of T-cell reconstitution after alpha-beta-depleted transplantation in children. Unique molecular identifiers featured in how the TCRbeta library was prepared. MiXCR was run by TCRdb on the PCR reads, yielding one entry per CDR3 protein. The sample holds 600,000 to 800,000 distinct CDR3 sequences, less than 15% seen once. Sequenced here: PBMCs, sampled before TCRalphabeta/CD19-depleted stem cell transplant. The receptor set was obtained from a girl aged 2-10 years with congenital amegakaryocytic thrombocytopenia, due to receive a stem cell transplant.

The chain has TRBV12-3 or TRBV12-4 and TRBJ2-1, with 11 bases aligning to TRBD2. Trimming cost V 2 bases and J 4 bases; bases outside gene matches: 13. The CDR3 has 19 amino acids. The CDR3 region has the DNA TGTGCCAGCAGTTTACTCCGGCTTTTAGGGACTAGCGGATACAATGAGCAGTTCTTC. Residues: CASSLLRLLGTSGYNEQFF.

The table lists this clonotype with many counts. The V and J genes are TRBV29-1 and TRBJ1-1, with no clear D. The V gene's germline CDR1 is SQVTM and CDR2 ANQGSEA. This CDR3 is built from 11 residues. V dropped 6 bases and J dropped 1 base, with 6 bases sitting between them. The CDR3 spells CSVLKNTEAFF. In DNA form, the CDR3 reads TGCAGCGTACTCAAGAACACTGAAGCTTTCTTT.